The 18 T cell receptor beta chains listed next were all sequenced from one sample in a study of identical twins. TCRdb fed the 5' RACE reads into MiXCR, producing one record per CDR3 protein. The repertoire includes around 680,000 distinct CDR3 sequences, approximately 9% of them detected once, and roughly 0.9% sits in the top ten. The sample also formed part of further work on yellow fever vaccine responses in identical twins.

Sequencing input: PBMCs. The receptors were sampled from a woman aged 18-29 years in good health.

V usage is TRBV10-3 and J usage is TRBJ2-7; D is perhaps TRBD2 (5 bases). The V and J ends lost 2 bases and 7 bases respectively, with 9 bases between them. CDR3 length: 12 amino acids. Germline CDR1 is ENHRY and CDR2 is SYGVKD. This CDR3 reads CAISEGEREQYF. Written as DNA, the CDR3 is TGTGCCATCAGTGAGGGGGAGAGGGAGCAGTACTTC.

This clonotype appeared a few times. J is TRBJ2-5 and V is TRBV5-1, with 9 bases fitting TRBD2. Trimming removed 0 bases from V and 6 bases from J; junction bases left unmatched: 6. This CDR3 spans 15 amino acids. Germline-derived CDR1 and CDR2 are SGHRS and YFSETQ. The CDR3: CASSLVGLAGQTQYF. The CDR3 DNA reads as TGCGCCAGCAGCTTGGTCGGGCTAGCGGGGCAGACCCAGTACTTC.

This clonotype has only a few counts. The chain employs TRBV5-1 and TRBJ2-3; D is unclear. The length of the CDR3 is 15 residues. V was trimmed by 0 bases and J by 0 bases, leaving 8 bases between them. Germline V CDR1 and CDR2: SGHRS, YFSETQ. The CDR3 DNA reads as TGCGCCAGCAGCTTGGATTGGGCTAGCACAGATACGCAGTATTTT. Translating it yields CASSLDWASTDTQYF.

This clonotype has a count of ten or more. This chain connects TRBV11-3 to TRBJ2-1; D possibly corresponds to TRBD1 (6 bases). The CDR3 totals 21 residues. Looked up from germline, CDR1 is SGHNT and CDR2 is YENEEA. Trimming left V 5 bases short and J 1 base short, with 30 bases between. The CDR3 coding sequence is TGTGCCAGCAGCACCACTCGTCCACAGGGAATATGGAACATGTCCTACAATGAGCAGTTCTTC. This gives the protein CASSTTRPQGIWNMSYNEQFF. The full variable domain, completed using reference TRBV11-3 and TRBJ2-1, is EAGVVQSPRYKIIEKKQPVAFWCNPISGHNTLYWYLQNLGQGPELLIRYENEEAVDDSQLPKDRFSAERLKGVDSTLKIQPAELGDSAVYLCASSTTRPQGIWNMSYNEQFFGPGTRLTVL.

The gene calls are TRBV12-3 or TRBV12-4 and TRBJ1-4, with D unclear. The V end lost 5 bases, the J end lost 2 bases, and 9 bases lay between the germline ends. The CDR3 contains 14 residues. CDR3 region: CASSGLRTNEKLFF. The CDR3 nucleotides read TGTGCCAGCAGTGGTCTCCGGACTAATGAAAAACTGTTTTTT.

This clonotype was seen a handful of times. V usage is TRBV14 and J usage is TRBJ2-5, with 8 positions matching TRBD1. In germline, CDR1 is SGHDN, CDR2 FVKESK. The CDR3 runs to 14 residues. V lost 2 bases, J lost 5 bases, and 4 bases stayed unmatched. CDR3 residues: CASSQTGGLETQYF. CDR3 DNA: TGTGCCAGCAGCCAAACAGGGGGATTGGAGACCCAGTACTTC.

This clonotype has a handful of counts. J is TRBJ2-3 and V is TRBV6-1; a possible D gene is TRBD2 (7 bases). V was trimmed by 8 bases and J by 4 bases, leaving 19 bases between them. Germline CDR1 and CDR2: MNHNS and SASEGT. CDR3 size: 15 residues. The CDR3 loop reads CASARGGGAPDTQYF. CDR3 in DNA: TGTGCCAGCGCTCGGGGCGGGGGCGCACCAGATACGCAGTATTTT.

This clonotype was detected many times. This chain joins TRBV4-1 and TRBJ2-3; possible D gene TRBD1, 5 bases. The CDR3 runs to 15 residues. Germline V CDR1 and CDR2: MGHRA, YSYEKL. Trimming cost V 1 base and J 2 bases, with 10 bases left between them. CDR3: CASSQVGANTDTQYF. In nucleotides, the CDR3 is TGCGCCAGCAGCCAAGTTGGGGCTAACACAGATACGCAGTATTTT.

DNA of the CDR3: TGTGCCAGCAGTATAGCGGGTCTATACGAGCAGTACTTC. Translation gives CASSIAGLYEQYF. The genes are TRBV3-1 and TRBJ2-7; 7 bases are a match to TRBD2. Looked up from germline, CDR1 is LGHDT and CDR2 is YNNKEL (reference sequence). The CDR3 loop spans 13 amino acids. Trimming took 6 bases from V and 4 from J; bases not matched to a gene: 6.

The table lists this clonotype with many counts. The J gene is TRBJ2-7, the V gene TRBV12-3 or TRBV12-4; D is undetermined. The V and J ends lost 1 base and 6 bases respectively, with 7 bases between them. This CDR3 is 12 amino acids long. CDR3 region: CASSLGLTEQYF. For the CDR3, the DNA is TGTGCCAGCAGTTTAGGCTTAACCGAGCAGTACTTC.

This clonotype has just a few counts. The rearrangement uses TRBV12-3 or TRBV12-4 and TRBJ2-7; the D call may be TRBD1 or TRBD2 (5 bases each). V was trimmed by 3 bases and J by 3 bases, leaving 9 bases between them. The CDR3 loop spans 13 amino acids. The CDR3 loop reads CASSFEGRYEQYF. The CDR3, as DNA: TGTGCCAGCAGTTTTGAGGGGCGCTACGAGCAGTACTTC.

This clonotype appeared many times. This chain uses TRBV4-3 with TRBJ2-1; perhaps TRBD2 as D (6 bases). This CDR3 contains 17 residues. V dropped 0 bases and J dropped 4 bases, with 16 bases sitting between them. The V gene's germline CDR1 is LGHNA and CDR2 YSLEER. CDR3 in amino acids: CASSQDFRDWTYNEQFF. The CDR3 bases are TGCGCCAGCAGCCAAGATTTTAGGGACTGGACGTACAATGAGCAGTTCTTC.

The rearrangement joins TRBV4-1 to TRBJ2-1; the D gene is possibly TRBD2 (5 bases). This CDR3 is 16 amino acids long. Germline loops: CDR1 MGHRA, CDR2 YSYEKL. The V end was cut by 3 bases, the J end by 1 base, with 13 bases between. The CDR3 loop is CASSHLDSLSYNEQFF. DNA for the CDR3: TGCGCCAGCAGCCATCTGGACTCACTTTCCTACAATGAGCAGTTCTTC.

This clonotype has ten or more counts. The chain carries TRBV12-3 or TRBV12-4 and TRBJ2-1, with D perhaps TRBD2 (6 bases). This CDR3 region has 14 residues. Trimming stripped 3 bases from V and 2 bases from J, with 8 bases between. The CDR3 reads CASSFTGAYNEQFF. The CDR3 bases are TGTGCCAGCAGTTTTACGGGAGCCTACAATGAGCAGTTCTTC.

A few counts support this clonotype. The V and J genes are TRBV6-1 and TRBJ2-1; 9 bases line up with TRBD2. Trimming removed 8 bases from V and 10 bases from J; junction bases left unmatched: 9. From germline, CDR1 is MNHNS and CDR2 SASEGT. This CDR3 has 13 amino acids. DNA of the CDR3: TGTGCCAGCTACGCGGGAGGGCGATTAGAGCAGTTCTTC. Protein product: CASYAGGRLEQFF.

This clonotype was detected only a few times. This chain joins TRBV10-3 and TRBJ1-5; 7 bases fit TRBD1. Looked up from germline, CDR1 is ENHRY and CDR2 is SYGVKD. With 5 bases clipped from V and 2 bases from J, the junction kept 3 bases outside the gene matches. The CDR3 length is 14 residues. CDR3 residues: CAISTGEGNQPQHF. The DNA of the CDR3 is TGTGCCATCAGTACAGGGGAGGGCAATCAGCCCCAGCATTTT.

This chain connects TRBV10-1 to TRBJ2-2, with D perhaps TRBD2 (5 bases). Germline CDR1 and CDR2: WNHNN and SYGVQD (reference sequence). V was shortened by 0 bases and J by 3 bases, with 11 bases between the two germline ends. This CDR3 has 16 amino acids. CDR3 sequence reads: CASSESNSRDTGELFF. CDR3 DNA: TGCGCCAGCAGTGAGTCGAATTCGCGGGACACCGGGGAGCTGTTTTTT.

This clonotype was recorded many times. V is TRBV3-1 and J is TRBJ2-3; 14 bases match TRBD2. In germline, CDR1 is LGHDT, CDR2 YNNKEL (reference sequence). The V and J ends lost 3 bases and 4 bases, in that order; junction bases with no gene match: 6. The CDR3 is 17 residues long. DNA for the CDR3: TGTGCCAGCAGCCACGGGACTAGCGGGAGTAGGGCAGATACGCAGTATTTT. Translating it yields CASSHGTSGSRADTQYF.